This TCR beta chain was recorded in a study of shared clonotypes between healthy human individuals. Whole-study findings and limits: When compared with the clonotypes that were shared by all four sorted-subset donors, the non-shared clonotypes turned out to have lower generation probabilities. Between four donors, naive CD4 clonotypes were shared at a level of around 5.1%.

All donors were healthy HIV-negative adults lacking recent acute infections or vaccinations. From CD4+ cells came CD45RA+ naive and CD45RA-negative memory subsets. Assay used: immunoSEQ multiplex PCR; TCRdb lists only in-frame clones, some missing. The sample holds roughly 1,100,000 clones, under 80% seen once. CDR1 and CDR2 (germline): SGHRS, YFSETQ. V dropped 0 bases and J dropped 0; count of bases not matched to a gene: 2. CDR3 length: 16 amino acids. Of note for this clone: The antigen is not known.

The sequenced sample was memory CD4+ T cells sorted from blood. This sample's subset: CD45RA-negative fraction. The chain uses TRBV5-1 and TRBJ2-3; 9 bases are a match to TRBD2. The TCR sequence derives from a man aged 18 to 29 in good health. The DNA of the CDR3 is TGCGCCAGCAGCTTGGTTACTAGCGGGAGCACAGATACGCAGTATTTT. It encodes CASSLVTSGSTDTQYF.